This T cell receptor (beta chain) was recorded in a study of blood T cell repertoires in COVID-19. Study overall: The study drew acute and convalescent COVID-19 samples from the United States, Italy and Spain.

Study processing details: Reference gene primers were amplified, and this amplification served to estimate nucleated cell counts. Sequencing was performed with immunoSEQ multiplex PCR; in TCRdb, only in-frame clones are kept and a portion is missing. The D gene and trimming were derived from the DNA, and the V and J assignments and clone size from that table. The profile shows 250,000 to 400,000 clones, approximately 88% of them singletons. This CDR3 has 18 amino acids. V gave up 1 base and J gave up 0 bases, with 16 bases separating them. In germline, CDR1 is SSHAT, CDR2 FNYEAQ (reference sequence).

Material for sequencing was peripheral blood. The receptor was isolated from a woman aged 25 to 39 with COVID-19, enrolled during active disease. The rearrangement joins TRBV7-7 to TRBJ1-5, with a tentative D call TRBD1 (6 bases). CDR3 region: CASSLVIQGGYSNQPQHF. CDR3 bases: TGTGCCAGCAGCTTAGTCATCCAAGGGGGATATAGCAATCAGCCCCAGCATTTT.